This TCR beta chain was sequenced during a study of blood T cell repertoires in COVID-19. CDR1 is MGHRA and CDR2 is YSYEKL in the germline V gene. The CDR3 is made up of 15 amino acids. V lost 2 bases, J lost 1 base, and 3 bases stayed unmatched. A single count supports this clone. Produced via immunoSEQ multiplex PCR; TCRdb's table is partial and in-frame only. Among roughly 20,000 clones listed, roughly nine tenths were seen once. The TCR was taken from a human donor with active COVID-19. The donor label of this sample is uncertain. V gene TRBV4-1 combines with J gene TRBJ1-1, with 8 bases matching TRBD1. The specimen was peripheral blood. The CDR3 bases are TGCGCCAGCAGCCAACACACAGGGGGGAACACTGAAGCTTTCTTT. Its translation: CASSQHTGGNTEAFF.